What follows describes a single T cell receptor (beta chain). TCRdb's copy holds only in-frame clones and misses some; the assay was immunoSEQ multiplex PCR. The table records around 40,000 clones, 85% to 90% of them present only once. The germline CDR1 and CDR2 sequences are SEHNR and FQNEAQ (reference sequence). V was cut by 5 bases and J by 4 bases, with 11 bases left in between. The CDR3 is 13 residues long. The data were taken from a study of T cell changes during pregnancy in multiple sclerosis. The receptor was derived from a female donor with multiple sclerosis, enrolled in a pregnancy study. Source: CD4+ T cells from peripheral blood mononuclear cells, taken in the first trimester of pregnancy. The chain recombines TRBV7-9 with TRBJ1-1; D gene uncertain. CDR3 DNA: TGTGCCAGCAGCGTGAGGGTTGGCACTGAAGCTTTCTTT. It translates to CASSVRVGTEAFF.